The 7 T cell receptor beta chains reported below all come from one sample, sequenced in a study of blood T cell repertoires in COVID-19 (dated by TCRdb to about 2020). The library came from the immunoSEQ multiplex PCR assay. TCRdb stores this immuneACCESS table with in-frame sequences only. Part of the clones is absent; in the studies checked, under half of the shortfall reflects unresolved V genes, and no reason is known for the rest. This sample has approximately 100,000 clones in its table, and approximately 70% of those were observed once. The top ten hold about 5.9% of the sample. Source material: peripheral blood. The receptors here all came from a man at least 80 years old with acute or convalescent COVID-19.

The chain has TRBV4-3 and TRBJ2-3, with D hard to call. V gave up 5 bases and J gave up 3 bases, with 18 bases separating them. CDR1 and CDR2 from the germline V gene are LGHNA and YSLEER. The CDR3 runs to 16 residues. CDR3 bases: TGCGCCAGCAGCGTGTCCCTCGCGGCTCGGACAGATACGCAGTATTTT. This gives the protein CASSVSLAARTDTQYF.

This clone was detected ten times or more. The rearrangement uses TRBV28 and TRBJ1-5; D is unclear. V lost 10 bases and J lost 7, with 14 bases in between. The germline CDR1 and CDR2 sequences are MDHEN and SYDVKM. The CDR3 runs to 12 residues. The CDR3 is CATAVGDQPQHF. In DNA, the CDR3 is TGTGCCACCGCAGTAGGAGACCAGCCCCAGCATTTT.

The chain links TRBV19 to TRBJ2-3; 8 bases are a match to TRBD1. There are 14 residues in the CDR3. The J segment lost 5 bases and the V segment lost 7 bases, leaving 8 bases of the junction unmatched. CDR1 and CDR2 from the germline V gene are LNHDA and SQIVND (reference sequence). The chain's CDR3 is CASKGARGQDTQYF. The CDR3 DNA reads TGTGCCAGTAAAGGCGCCAGGGGGCAAGATACGCAGTATTTT.

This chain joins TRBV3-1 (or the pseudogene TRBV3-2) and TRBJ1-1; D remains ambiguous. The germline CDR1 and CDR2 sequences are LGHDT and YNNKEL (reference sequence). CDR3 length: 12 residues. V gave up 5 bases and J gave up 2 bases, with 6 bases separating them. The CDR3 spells CASSSHNTEAFF. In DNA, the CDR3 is TGTGCCAGCAGCTCACATAACACTGAAGCTTTCTTT.

In DNA form, the CDR3 reads TGTGCCAGCAGTATCGGAGGTGGGGCCAACGTCCTGACTTTC. Residues: CASSIGGGANVLTF. This chain uses TRBV6-4 with TRBJ2-6; possibly TRBD2 for D (5 bases). This CDR3 spans 14 amino acids. Trimming took 5 bases from V and 3 from J, leaving 8 bases between them. Germline-derived CDR1 and CDR2 are MRHNA and SNTAGT.

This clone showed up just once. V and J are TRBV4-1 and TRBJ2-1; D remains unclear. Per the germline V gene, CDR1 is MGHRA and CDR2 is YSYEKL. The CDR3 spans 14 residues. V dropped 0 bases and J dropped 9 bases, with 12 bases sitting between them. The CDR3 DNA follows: TGCGCCAGCAGCCAAGAGCGGCTCCAGATTGAGCAGTTCTTC. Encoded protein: CASSQERLQIEQFF.

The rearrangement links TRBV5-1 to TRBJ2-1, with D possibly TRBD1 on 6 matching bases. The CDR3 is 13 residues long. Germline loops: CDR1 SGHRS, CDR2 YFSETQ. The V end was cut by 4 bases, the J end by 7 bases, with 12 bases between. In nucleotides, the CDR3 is TGCGCCAGCAGCGTAGGGACATTAAATGAGCAGTTCTTC. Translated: CASSVGTLNEQFF.